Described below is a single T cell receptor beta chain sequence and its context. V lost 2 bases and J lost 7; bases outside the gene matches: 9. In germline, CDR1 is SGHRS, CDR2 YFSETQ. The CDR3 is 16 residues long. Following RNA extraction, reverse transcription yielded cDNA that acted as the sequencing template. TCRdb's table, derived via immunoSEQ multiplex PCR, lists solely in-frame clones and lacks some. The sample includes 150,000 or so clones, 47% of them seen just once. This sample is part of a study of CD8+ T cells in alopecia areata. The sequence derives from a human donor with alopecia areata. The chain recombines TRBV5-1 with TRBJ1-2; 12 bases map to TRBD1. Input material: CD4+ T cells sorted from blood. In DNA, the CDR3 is TGCGCCAGCAGCTTATCGACGGGACAGGGGGCGCGTGGCTACACCTTC. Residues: CASSLSTGQGARGYTF.